This T cell receptor beta chain was captured by sequencing in a study of cytomegalovirus exposure and HLA in healthy donors. Points from the study as a whole: It was only CMV serostatus that was available as immune exposure information. Within an earlier analysis, most TCR beta V segments proved productive either about 87% or about 30% of the time. One variant, a missense change in DCLRE1C, was linked in a later analysis to TCR beta V- and J-gene trimming.

Primers for the PCR totalled 60 Vbeta and 13 Jbeta. TCRdb's table, derived via immunoSEQ multiplex PCR, lists solely in-frame clones and lacks some. The sample yields 55,000 to 75,000 clones, around 79% seen once. For this clone: The antigen remains undetermined.

This sequence originates from a woman in her 30s in good health and CMV-seropositive. Sequencing used PBMCs.

The CDR3 reads CASSGQGSGAETQYF. The CDR3 coding sequence is TGTGCCAGCAGTGGTCAGGGGAGCGGTGCTGAGACCCAGTACTTC. This chain connects TRBV25-1 to TRBJ2-5; tentatively, D is TRBD1 (6 bases). V was cut by 4 bases and J by 5 bases, with 17 bases left in between. In germline, CDR1 is MGHDK, CDR2 SYGVNS. The CDR3 loop spans 15 amino acids. Filled out from reference TRBV25-1 and TRBJ2-5, the complete variable domain reads EADIYQTPRYLVIGTGKKITLECSQTMGHDKMYWYQQDPGMELHLIHYSYGVNSTEKGDLSSESTVSRIRTEHFPLTLESARPSHTSQYLCASSGQGSGAETQYFGPGTRLLVL.